This TCR beta chain was sequenced during a study of stem cell transplantation in POMP-related autoinflammatory disease. The overall study: Hypothesis: faulty thymoproteasomes impair CD8+ T-cell selection, skewing TRB repertoires. Before transplant: CD4+ naive skewing, low CD8+ proportions, reduced cytokine secretion. Study-level findings and limits: Unique TRB V-J gene pairings were limited in number in patients with PRAID.

The repertoire was sequenced with immunoSEQ multiplex PCR; TCRdb's copy has only in-frame clones and lacks some. The sample has tens of thousands of clones, approximately 91% seen once; the top ten hold around 0.66%. This clone was recorded once. What it binds is unknown. This CDR3 has 18 amino acids. Trimming pared 3 bases from V and 0 bases from J, leaving 15 bases between. The germline gives CDR1 LNHNV, CDR2 YYDKDF (reference sequence). The sequencing used CD4+ T cells from PBMCs, collected after stem cell transplantation. This chain uses TRBV15 with TRBJ2-6; D not resolved. The sequence came from a human patient with POMP-related autoinflammation and immune dysregulation (PRAID). Part of the T cell pool may stem from the graft donor. The CDR3 spells CATSRVQWSASGANVLTF. DNA for the CDR3: TGTGCCACCAGCAGGGTACAGTGGAGCGCCTCTGGGGCCAACGTCCTGACTTTC.